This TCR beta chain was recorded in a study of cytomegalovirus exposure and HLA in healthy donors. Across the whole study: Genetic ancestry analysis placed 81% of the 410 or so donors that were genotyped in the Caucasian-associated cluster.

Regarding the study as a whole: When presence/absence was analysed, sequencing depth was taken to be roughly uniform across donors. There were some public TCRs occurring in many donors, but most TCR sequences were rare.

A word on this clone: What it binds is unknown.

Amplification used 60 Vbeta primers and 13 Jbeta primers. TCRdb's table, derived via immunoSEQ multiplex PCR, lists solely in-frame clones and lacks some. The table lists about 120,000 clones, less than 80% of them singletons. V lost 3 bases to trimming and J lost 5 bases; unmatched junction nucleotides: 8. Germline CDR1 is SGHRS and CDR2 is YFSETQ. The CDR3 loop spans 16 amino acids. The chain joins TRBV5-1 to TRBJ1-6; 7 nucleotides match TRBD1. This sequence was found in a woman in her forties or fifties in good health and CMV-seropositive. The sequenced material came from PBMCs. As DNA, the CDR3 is TGCGCCAGCAGCTCAGGGGGTAGGAATAATAATTCACCCCTCCACTTT. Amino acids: CASSSGGRNNNSPLHF.